This record concerns one TCR beta chain sequence. The investigators sampled blood at baseline, at cycle 4 day 1, and at cycle 7 day 1. Clones were read by immunoSEQ multiplex PCR, and TCRdb kept only the in-frame ones, dropping some. Of roughly 70,000 clones listed, approximately 84% are singletons. This record belongs to a study of OX40 agonist ivuxolimab in advanced cancers. Overall study: Patients assigned to dose escalation were diagnosed with hepatocellular carcinoma, melanoma, renal cell or head and neck cancer.

This CDR3 is 16 amino acids long. V was clipped by 4 bases and J by 4 bases; unmatched bases: 9. Per the germline V gene, CDR1 is SGHVS and CDR2 is FNYEAQ. The material sequenced was CD4+ or CD8+ T cells sorted from blood, taken in a trial of the OX40 agonist ivuxolimab. V is TRBV7-6 and J is TRBJ1-5; 8 bases agree with TRBD1. The sequence was collected from an adult with an advanced solid tumor such as melanoma, head and neck, liver or kidney cancer. The CDR3 sequence is CASSSIEDRDNQPQHF. In DNA, the CDR3 is TGTGCCAGCAGCTCAATTGAGGACAGGGATAATCAGCCCCAGCATTTT.